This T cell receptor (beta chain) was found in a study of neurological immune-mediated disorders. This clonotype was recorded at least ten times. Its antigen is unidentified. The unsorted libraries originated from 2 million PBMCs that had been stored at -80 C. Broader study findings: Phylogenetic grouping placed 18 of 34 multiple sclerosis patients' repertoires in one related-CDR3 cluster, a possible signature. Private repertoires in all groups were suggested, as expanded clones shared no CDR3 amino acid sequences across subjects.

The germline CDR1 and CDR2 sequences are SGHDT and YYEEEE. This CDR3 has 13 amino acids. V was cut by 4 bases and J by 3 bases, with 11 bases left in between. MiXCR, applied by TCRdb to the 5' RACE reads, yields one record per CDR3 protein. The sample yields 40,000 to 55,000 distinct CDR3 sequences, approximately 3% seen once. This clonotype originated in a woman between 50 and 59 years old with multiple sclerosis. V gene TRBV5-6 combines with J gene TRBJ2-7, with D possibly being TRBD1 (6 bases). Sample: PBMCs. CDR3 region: CASSPDRSYEQYF. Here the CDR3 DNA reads TGTGCCAGCAGCCCAGACAGGAGCTACGAGCAGTACTTC.